This entry describes one T cell receptor beta chain. The protocol was immunoSEQ multiplex PCR, while the TCRdb copy is restricted to in-frame clones and leaves out a portion. The sample includes roughly 270,000 clones, 85% of them seen just once. Trimming cost V 6 bases and J 9 bases, with 15 bases left between them. The CDR3 totals 14 residues. CDR1 is MRHNA, CDR2 SNTAGT, per germline. This specimen belongs to a study of blood T cell repertoires in COVID-19. What was sequenced was PBMCs or T cells enriched from blood (not recorded which). The chain couples TRBV6-4 to TRBJ1-6, with D possibly TRBD1 on 5 matching bases. The clonotype originates from a woman between 45 and 60 years old who had recovered from COVID-19. CDR3 sequence: CASSSGGRGSPLHF. The CDR3 DNA follows: TGTGCCAGCAGCAGCGGGGGTAGAGGTTCACCCCTCCACTTT.